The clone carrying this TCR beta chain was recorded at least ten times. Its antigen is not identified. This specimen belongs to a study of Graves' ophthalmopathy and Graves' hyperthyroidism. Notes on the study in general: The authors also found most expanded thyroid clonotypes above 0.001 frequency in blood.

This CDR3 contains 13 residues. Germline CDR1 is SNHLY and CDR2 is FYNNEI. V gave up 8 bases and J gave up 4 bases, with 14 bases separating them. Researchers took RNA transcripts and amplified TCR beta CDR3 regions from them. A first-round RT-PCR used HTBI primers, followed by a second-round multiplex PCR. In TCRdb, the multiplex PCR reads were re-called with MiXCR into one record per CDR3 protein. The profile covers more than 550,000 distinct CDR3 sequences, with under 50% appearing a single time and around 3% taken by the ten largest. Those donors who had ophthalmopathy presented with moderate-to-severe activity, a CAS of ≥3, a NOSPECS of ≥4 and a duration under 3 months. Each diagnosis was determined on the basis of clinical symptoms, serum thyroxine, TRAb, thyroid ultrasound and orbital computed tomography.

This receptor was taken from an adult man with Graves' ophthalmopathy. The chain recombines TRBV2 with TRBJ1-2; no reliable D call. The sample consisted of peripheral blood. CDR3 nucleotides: TGTGCCAGCGTCGGGTCATCCTCCTATGGCTACACCTTC. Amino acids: CASVGSSSYGYTF. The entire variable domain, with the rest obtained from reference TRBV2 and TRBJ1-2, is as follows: EPEVTQTPSHQVTQMGQEVILRCVPISNHLYFYWYRQILGQKVEFLVSFYNNEISEKSEIFDDQFSVERPDGSNFTLKIRSTKLEDSAMYFCASVGSSSYGYTFGSGTRLTVV.